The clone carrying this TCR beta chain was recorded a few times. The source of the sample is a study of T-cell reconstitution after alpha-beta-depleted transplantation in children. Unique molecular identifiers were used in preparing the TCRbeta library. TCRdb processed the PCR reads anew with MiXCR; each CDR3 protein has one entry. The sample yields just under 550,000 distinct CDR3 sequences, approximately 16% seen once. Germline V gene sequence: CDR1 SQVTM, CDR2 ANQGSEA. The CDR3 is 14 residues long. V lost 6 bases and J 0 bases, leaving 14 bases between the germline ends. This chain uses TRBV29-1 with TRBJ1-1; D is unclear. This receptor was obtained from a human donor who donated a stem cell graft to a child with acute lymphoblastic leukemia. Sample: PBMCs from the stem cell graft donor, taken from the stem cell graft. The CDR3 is CSVPRPPMNTEAFF. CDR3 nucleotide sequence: TGCAGCGTCCCCCGACCGCCCATGAACACTGAAGCTTTCTTT.